One sample yielded the 29 T cell receptor beta chains listed below, sequenced in a study of blood T cells in healthy people across ages. Alongside a J-beta primer mix, a sample-barcoded 5' primer served in a second PCR lasting about 7 to 11 cycles. TCRdb passed the 5' RACE reads through MiXCR, listing each CDR3 protein once. The data show 600,000 to 850,000 distinct CDR3 sequences, with just under 25% seen just once and 9.4% held by the top ten. The sample also formed part of further work on T cells of mothers and their children.

The source material was blood. The receptors shown here come from a boy aged 5-17 years in good health.

This clonotype was detected only once. The genes are TRBV28 and TRBJ2-6; 7 bases line up with TRBD2. Germline CDR1 reads MDHEN; CDR2 reads SYDVKM. This CDR3 comprises 15 residues. Germline trimming cut 4 bases from V and 2 bases from J; bases unmatched to any gene: 2. The CDR3 nucleotides read TGTGCCAGCAGTTCCGGACTAGCTGGGGCCAACGTCCTGACTTTC. Its protein is CASSSGLAGANVLTF.

This clonotype was seen more than once but under ten times. The rearrangement uses TRBV29-1 and TRBJ2-1; 9 positions agree with TRBD1. Trimming took 8 bases from V and 6 from J; bases not matched to a gene: 5. This CDR3 comprises 12 residues. Germline CDR1 SQVTM, CDR2 ANQGSEA. The DNA for the CDR3 is TGCAGCAAAATGACAGGGGGCAATGAGCAGTTCTTC. It codes for CSKMTGGNEQFF.

This clonotype was seen once. The CDR3 DNA follows: TGCGCCAGCAGCCAAGATCTTTCCGGGGGGGGCACAGATACGCAGTATTTT. It is translated as CASSQDLSGGGTDTQYF. The chain recombines TRBV4-1 with TRBJ2-3, with 8 nucleotides matching TRBD2. The germline V gene has CDR1 MGHRA and CDR2 YSYEKL. J was trimmed by 1 base and V by 0 bases; bases with no gene match: 6. The CDR3 sequence is 17 residues long.

The genes are TRBV6-5 and TRBJ2-7; D uncertain. Trimming shortened V by 2 bases and J by 5 bases, and 7 bases separated the two germline ends. This CDR3 is 12 amino acids long. Germline lookup yields CDR1 MNHEY and CDR2 SVGAGI. CDR3 sequence reads: CASSYSRDEQYF. CDR3 in DNA: TGTGCCAGCAGTTACAGTCGCGACGAGCAGTACTTC.

This chain links TRBV6-6 with TRBJ1-1; D is undetermined. V gave up 2 bases and J gave up 1 base, with 11 bases separating them. The CDR3 spans 15 residues. From germline, CDR1 is MNHNY and CDR2 SVGAGI (reference sequence). The CDR3 region is CASSYPVGGNTEAFF. CDR3 nucleotide sequence: TGTGCCAGCAGTTACCCGGTGGGCGGGAACACTGAAGCTTTCTTT.

This clonotype was seen only a few times. The chain joins TRBV15 to TRBJ2-1; the match to TRBD2 covers 10 bases. V gave up 4 bases and J gave up 3 bases; unmatched junction bases: 6. The CDR3 totals 16 residues. CDR1 LNHNV and CDR2 YYDKDF come from the germline V gene (reference sequence). CDR3 sequence (DNA): TGTGCCACCAGCATTCTAGCGGGAGTCGGCTACAATGAGCAGTTCTTC. It codes for CATSILAGVGYNEQFF.

This clonotype was seen a handful of times. At one boundary the junction diverges from the germline segment, which might be a read error. The chain is built from TRBV29-1 and TRBJ2-7, with D possibly being TRBD1 or TRBD2 (5 bases each). Per germline, CDR1 SQVTM and CDR2 ANQGSEA. The CDR3 sequence is 14 residues long. CDR3 in amino acids: CSVEVGRESYEQYF. For the CDR3, the DNA is TGCAGCGTCGAAGTGGGCAGGGAGTCCTACGAGCAGTACTTC.

Written as DNA, the CDR3 is TGCGCCATATTCCGGGACAGGGAGGACTCTGGGGCCAACGTCCTGACTTTC. Translated: CAIFRDREDSGANVLTF. The genes are TRBV4-1 and TRBJ2-6; 9 bases align to TRBD1. CDR3 size: 17 residues. CDR1 and CDR2 from the germline V gene are MGHRA and YSYEKL. The trim removed 10 bases at V and 0 bases at J, leaving 10 bases unmatched.

V is TRBV14 and J is TRBJ2-5, with D perhaps matching TRBD1 (6 bases). The CDR3 consists of 17 residues. The germline CDR1 and CDR2 sequences are SGHDN and FVKESK. Trimming left V 3 bases short and J 3 bases short, with 20 bases between. Written as DNA, the CDR3 is TGTGCCAGCAGCCAGAGATTTAACCGGGACATAGAAGAGACCCAGTACTTC. It encodes CASSQRFNRDIEETQYF.

This clonotype was picked up a small number of times. The gene calls are TRBV11-2 and TRBJ1-4; weak D call: TRBD1 (5 bases). This CDR3 is built from 12 residues. The V gene's germline CDR1 is SGHAT and CDR2 FQNNGV. V was trimmed by 4 bases and J by 7 bases, leaving 7 bases between them. This chain's CDR3 is CASSSGGEKLFF. Here the CDR3 DNA reads TGTGCCAGCAGCTCCGGGGGTGAAAAACTGTTTTTT.

This clonotype was counted between two and nine times. The chain combines TRBV7-9 with TRBJ2-1; no clear D gene. Germline V gene sequence: CDR1 SEHNR, CDR2 FQNEAQ (reference sequence). The V and J ends lost 2 bases and 14 bases respectively, with 13 bases between them. The CDR3 contains 12 residues. CDR3 amino acids: CASSLSRSSEFF. The CDR3 coding sequence is TGTGCCAGCAGCTTAAGTCGGTCAAGCGAGTTCTTC.

The table lists this clonotype with a count of one. This chain joins TRBV24-1 and TRBJ2-5; TRBD2 matches 10 bases. Matching the DNA end better, TRBJ2-1 makes the J call doubtful. Germline CDR1 is KGHDR and CDR2 is SFDVKD. The CDR3 is 15 residues long. For the CDR3, the DNA is TGTGCCACCCGGACTAGCGGAGTGCCTAGCAATGAGCAGTTCTTC. This sequence encodes CATRTSGVPSNEQFF.

This clonotype came up a few times. The chain couples TRBV7-2 to TRBJ2-3; 13 bases align to TRBD2. The CDR3 runs 16 residues. The ends lost 6 bases at V and 4 bases at J; junction bases unmatched: 7. CDR1 SGHTA and CDR2 FQGNSA come from the germline V gene. The chain's CDR3 is CASRRTSGRGPDTQYF. CDR3 nucleotide sequence: TGTGCCAGCAGACGGACTAGCGGGAGAGGTCCAGATACGCAGTATTTT.

The J gene is TRBJ2-3, the V gene TRBV15, with TRBD1 matching over 10 bases. V shed 0 bases, J shed 7 bases, and the junction held 7 bases outside the gene matches. Germline CDR1 reads LNHNV; CDR2 reads YYDKDF (reference sequence). CDR3 length: 16 residues. The DNA for the CDR3 is TGTGCCACCAGCAGAGATCGCGGGACAGGGGCTCATACGCAGTATTTT. It codes for CATSRDRGTGAHTQYF.

The V and J genes are TRBV4-1 and TRBJ2-7; D is unclear. The germline gives CDR1 MGHRA, CDR2 YSYEKL. Trimming shortened V by 1 base and J by 0 bases, and 7 bases separated the two germline ends. The CDR3 consists of 14 residues. CDR3 sequence (DNA): TGCGCCAGCAGCCAAGGGAGCTACTCCTACGAGCAGTACTTC. Its protein is CASSQGSYSYEQYF.

V gene TRBV5-1 combines with J gene TRBJ2-2; possible D gene TRBD2, 5 bases. Germline V gives CDR1 SGHRS, CDR2 YFSETQ. V was shortened by 1 base and J by 6 bases, with 13 bases between the two germline ends. The CDR3 has 15 amino acids. The CDR3 spells CASSLSTLGAGELFF. The CDR3 nucleotides are TGCGCCAGCAGCTTGTCCACTCTCGGGGCCGGGGAGCTGTTTTTT.

In this sample, this clonotype turned up a few times. The V gene is TRBV20-1, the J gene TRBJ2-5, with D possibly being TRBD1 (5 bases). The J call may be mistaken, given a closer DNA end match to TRBJ2-7. Germline V lookup: CDR1 DFQATT, CDR2 SNEGSKA (reference sequence). The CDR3 runs to 14 residues. The CDR3 coding sequence is TGCAGTGCTAGAGATCTGGACATTGCCTACGAGCAGTACTTC. The encoded protein is CSARDLDIAYEQYF.

This chain joins TRBV7-8 and TRBJ2-7, with 14 bases identical to TRBD2. The V and J ends lost 1 base and 2 bases, in that order; junction bases with no gene match: 10. CDR1 and CDR2 (germline): SGHVS, FQNEAQ. This CDR3 is built from 19 residues. The CDR3 region is CASSLDTGTSGRPPYEQYF. CDR3 nucleotide sequence: TGTGCCAGCAGCTTAGATACCGGGACTAGCGGGAGACCCCCCTACGAGCAGTACTTC.

The chain uses TRBV5-1 and TRBJ1-2; the D gene is possibly TRBD1 (5 bases). V lost 4 bases and J lost 1, with 20 bases in between. From germline, CDR1 is SGHRS and CDR2 YFSETQ. This CDR3 has 17 residues. The CDR3 bases are TGCGCCAGCAGCGCCTGGACACGCTTCGATCTTAACTATGGCTACACCTTC. Its protein product is CASSAWTRFDLNYGYTF.

This clonotype was counted at least ten times. The genes are TRBV6-6 and TRBJ2-5; no firm D call. This CDR3 spans 15 amino acids. Trimming pared 0 bases from V and 5 bases from J, leaving 13 bases between. Germline lookup yields CDR1 MNHNY and CDR2 SVGAGI (reference sequence). For the CDR3, the DNA is TGTGCCAGCAGTTACTCGACCCTTAAGGTGGAGACCCAGTACTTC. This gives the protein CASSYSTLKVETQYF.

The CDR3 spells CASSLEIFERDLSDIQYF. Written as DNA, the CDR3 is TGTGCCAGCAGCTTGGAGATTTTCGAACGGGACCTTAGTGACATTCAGTACTTC. This chain joins TRBV5-5 and TRBJ2-4; perhaps D is TRBD1 or TRBD2 (5 bases each). CDR3 length: 18 amino acids. The germline CDR1 and CDR2 sequences are SGHKS and YYEKEE (reference sequence). The V gene lost 0 bases and the J gene lost 8 bases, with 24 bases spanning the gap.

This clonotype has more than one count but fewer than ten. This chain connects TRBV10-3 to TRBJ2-7; TRBD1 matches at 7 bases. This CDR3 contains 15 residues. The V gene end was trimmed by 4 bases and the J gene end by 7 bases; junction bases not matched to a gene: 13. CDR1 and CDR2 (germline): ENHRY, SYGVKD. The CDR3 reads CAISGPLDREWEQYF. CDR3 sequence (DNA): TGTGCCATCAGTGGACCCCTTGACAGGGAGTGGGAGCAGTACTTC.

V usage is TRBV20-1 and J usage is TRBJ2-1; 8 nucleotides agree with TRBD2. CDR1 and CDR2 (germline): DFQATT, SNEGSKA (reference sequence). Trimming cost V 3 bases and J 6 bases; bases outside gene matches: 4. The length of the CDR3 is 13 residues. CDR3 DNA sequence: TGCAGTGCTAGTGCCGGGACTAGCAATGAGCAGTTCTTC. Its protein is CSASAGTSNEQFF.

The chain joins TRBV2 to TRBJ2-5, with D possibly matching TRBD1 (5 bases). The DNA end favors TRBJ2-7, so the J call may be wrong. Germline V gene sequence: CDR1 SNHLY, CDR2 FYNNEI. The CDR3 has 16 residues. CDR3 residues: CASSDQEDTLSYEQYF. CDR3 bases: TGTGCCAGCAGTGATCAAGAGGACACCCTATCCTACGAGCAGTACTTC.

The chain is built from TRBV4-1 and TRBJ1-4; D gene unclear. V lost 3 bases, J lost 0 bases, and 8 bases lay in between. CDR1 and CDR2 (germline): MGHRA, YSYEKL. This CDR3 spans 15 amino acids. Here the CDR3 reads CASSQLHATNEKLFF. CDR3 nucleotides: TGCGCCAGCAGCCAGCTACATGCAACTAATGAAAAACTGTTTTTT.

This clonotype was seen a handful of times. The chain uses TRBV20-1 and TRBJ2-7; TRBD2 might be the D (5 bases). Germline V lookup: CDR1 DFQATT, CDR2 SNEGSKA (reference sequence). Trimming pared 0 bases from V and 2 bases from J, leaving 11 bases between. This CDR3 region has 14 residues. The CDR3 DNA follows: TGCAGTGCTAGAGATGCAGCGGAAGCCTACGAGCAGTACTTC. Residues: CSARDAAEAYEQYF.

To note about this clonotype: At one boundary the junction diverges from the germline segment, which might be a read error. The chain couples TRBV12-3 or TRBV12-4 to TRBJ2-5; the match to TRBD2 covers 7 bases. CDR3 length: 12 amino acids. The CDR3 sequence: CASTASGEIQYF. In nucleotides, the CDR3 is TGTGCCAGCACGGCTAGCGGTGAGATCCAGTACTTC.

This clonotype has only a few counts. The chain recombines TRBV20-1 with TRBJ1-2, with D unresolved. Trimming shortened V by 5 bases and J by 7 bases, and 8 bases separated the two germline ends. CDR1 is DFQATT, CDR2 SNEGSKA, per germline (reference sequence). This CDR3 comprises 10 residues. In DNA, the CDR3 is TGCAGTGCTTGGGCCGGTGGCTACACCTTC. Translating gives CSAWAGGYTF.

This clonotype appeared a few times. The chain joins TRBV12-3 or TRBV12-4 to TRBJ1-2, with D perhaps matching TRBD1 (5 bases). The CDR3 has 13 amino acids. The germline V and J ends were trimmed by 6 bases and 3 bases, with 11 bases remaining between them. CDR3 protein: CASSQTVHYGYTF. The DNA for the CDR3 is TGTGCCAGCAGCCAGACAGTTCACTATGGCTACACCTTC.